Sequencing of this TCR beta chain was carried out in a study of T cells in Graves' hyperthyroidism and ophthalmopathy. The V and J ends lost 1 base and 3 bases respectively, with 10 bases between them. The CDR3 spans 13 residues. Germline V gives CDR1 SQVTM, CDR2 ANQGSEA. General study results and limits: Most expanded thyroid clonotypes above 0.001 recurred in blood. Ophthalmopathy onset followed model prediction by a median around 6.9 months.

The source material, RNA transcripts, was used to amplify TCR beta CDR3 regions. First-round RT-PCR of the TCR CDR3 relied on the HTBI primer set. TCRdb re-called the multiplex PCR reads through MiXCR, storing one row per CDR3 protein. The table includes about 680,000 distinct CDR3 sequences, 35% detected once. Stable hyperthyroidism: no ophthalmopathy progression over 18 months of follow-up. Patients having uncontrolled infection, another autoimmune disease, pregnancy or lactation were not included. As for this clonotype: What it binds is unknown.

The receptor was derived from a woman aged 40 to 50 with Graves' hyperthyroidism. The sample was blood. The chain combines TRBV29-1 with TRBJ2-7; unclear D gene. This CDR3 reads CSVEVVGVYEQYF. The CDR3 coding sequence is TGCAGCGTTGAAGTCGTTGGGGTCTACGAGCAGTACTTC.